This entry features one T cell receptor (beta chain) sequence. Its antigen is undetermined. CDR3 size: 15 residues. CDR1 SGHDT and CDR2 YYEEEE come from the germline V gene. V lost 0 bases to trimming and J lost 4 bases; unmatched junction nucleotides: 6. The source of the sample is a study of glioma-infiltrating T cells after dendritic cell vaccination. For the study at large: Monocyte-derived dendritic cells, cultured 6 to 8 days with IL-4 and GM-CSF, were pulsed with autologous tumor lysate. Study findings and constraints: TCR clonality showed no direct relationship with survival.

Sequenced by immunoSEQ multiplex PCR; TCRdb stores in-frame clones only, minus some. The repertoire holds under 100,000 clones, approximately 81% seen once, with about 2.9% in the top ten. This clonotype originated in a human donor with glioblastoma. The specimen comprised blood, sampled before dendritic cell vaccination. This rearrangement joins TRBV5-6 to TRBJ2-5; TRBD1 agrees at 7 bases. CDR3: CASSLDGRGSETQYF. In DNA, the CDR3 is TGTGCCAGCAGCTTGGATGGCAGGGGGTCAGAGACCCAGTACTTC. The variable domain in full, completed from reference TRBV5-6 and TRBJ2-5, reads DAGVTQSPTHLIKTRGQQVTLRCSPKSGHDTVSWYQQALGQGPQFIFQYYEEEERQRGNFPDRFSGHQFPNYSSELNVNALLLGDSALYLCASSLDGRGSETQYFGPGTRLLVL.